Below are 14 T cell receptor beta chains sequenced from a single sample in a study of cytomegalovirus exposure and HLA in healthy donors. Primers for the PCR totalled 60 Vbeta and 13 Jbeta. Assay used: immunoSEQ multiplex PCR; TCRdb lists only in-frame clones, some missing. Found here are approximately 180,000 clones, approximately 86% of them singletons; the top ten hold about 1.7%. Sequenced sample: PBMCs. The receptors were sampled from a woman between 18 and 29 years old in good health and CMV-seronegative.

The chain joins TRBV30 to TRBJ1-6, with TRBD1 matching 7 bases. J lost 4 bases, V lost 3 bases, and 6 bases had no gene match. Looked up from germline, CDR1 is GTSNPN and CDR2 is SVGIG (reference sequence). The CDR3 is made up of 15 amino acids. The CDR3: CAWSLGQSYNSPLHF. Here the CDR3 DNA reads TGTGCCTGGAGCCTGGGACAGAGTTATAATTCACCCCTCCACTTT.

The chain recombines TRBV5-4 with TRBJ1-1; D possibly corresponds to TRBD1 (5 bases). Germline CDR1 SGHNT, CDR2 YYREEE (reference sequence). The CDR3 covers 16 residues. The germline V and J ends were trimmed by 4 bases and 4 bases, with 20 bases remaining between them. The CDR3 here is CASSQWGVGTLTEAFF. DNA for the CDR3: TGTGCCAGCAGCCAGTGGGGGGTAGGGACCCTCACTGAAGCTTTCTTT.

The rearrangement links TRBV11-2 to TRBJ2-2; D unclear. CDR1 SGHAT and CDR2 FQNNGV come from the germline V gene. Deletions cut 8 bases from V and 1 base from J, with 14 bases between. The CDR3 totals 15 residues. The CDR3 bases are TGTGCCAGCCGGCAATCCCGCGGGAACACCGGGGAGCTGTTTTTT. This sequence encodes CASRQSRGNTGELFF.

In this sample, this clone turned up a few times. The rearrangement links TRBV7-2 to TRBJ2-3, with 12 bases identical to TRBD2. In germline, CDR1 is SGHTA, CDR2 FQGNSA. The ends lost 1 base at V and 8 bases at J; junction bases unmatched: 13. The CDR3 length is 18 residues. The CDR3 region is CASSLVPSGRALAGTQYF. CDR3 sequence (DNA): TGTGCCAGCAGCTTAGTTCCTAGCGGGAGGGCCCTCGCTGGTACGCAGTATTTT.

This clone has only one observation. The CDR3 spells CASSLGYEYYSGANVLTF. The CDR3 DNA is TGTGCCAGCAGCTTAGGGTATGAGTACTACTCTGGGGCCAACGTCCTGACTTTC. V is TRBV7-2 and J is TRBJ2-6; D not certain. Germline V CDR1 and CDR2: SGHTA, FQGNSA. The CDR3 has 18 amino acids. V was shortened by 1 base and J by 0 bases, with 13 bases between the two germline ends.

The chain joins TRBV21-1 to TRBJ2-1; TRBD2 was called by the table and not checked on the DNA. TRBV21-1 constitutes a pseudogene. The CDR3 has 13 residues. CDR3 DNA: TGTGCCAGCAGCAAAGGAGGCAGTAATGAGCAGTTCTTC. This encodes CASSKGGSNEQFF.

This clone has only a few counts. CDR3 bases: TGTGCTAGTGGTTTGGCCCGACAGGGACCGAACACTGAAGCTTTCTTT. It yields the protein CASGLARQGPNTEAFF. The V gene is TRBV12-5, the J gene TRBJ1-1, with 7 bases matching TRBD1. The CDR3 is 16 amino acids. The V gene end was trimmed by 1 base and the J gene end by 1 base; junction bases not matched to a gene: 6. Germline CDR1 is LGHNT and CDR2 is FRNRAP.

This clone was found a few times. The V call is TRBV7-8, the J call TRBJ2-7, with TRBD1 matching over 10 bases. The CDR3 covers 16 residues. V dropped 5 bases and J dropped 1; count of bases not matched to a gene: 8. Germline CDR1 and CDR2: SGHVS and FQNEAQ. The CDR3 DNA follows: TGTGCCAGCAGCGCCTATGGGACAGGGGATTCCTACGAGCAGTACTTC. Translated, it gives CASSAYGTGDSYEQYF.

This clone is a singleton in its sample. The chain combines TRBV4-1 with TRBJ2-7; possible D gene TRBD2, 6 bases. The V gene's germline CDR1 is MGHRA and CDR2 YSYEKL. V was pared by 0 bases and J by 2 bases, with 14 bases between. The CDR3 sequence is 16 residues long. The CDR3 region is CASSQDVSGTAYEQYF. CDR3 nucleotide sequence: TGCGCCAGCAGCCAAGATGTATCGGGGACTGCCTACGAGCAGTACTTC.

The rearrangement links TRBV1 to TRBJ2-5; the listed D gene, TRBD2, was not tested against the DNA. TRBV1 is noted as a pseudogene. The CDR3 covers 16 residues. The CDR3, as DNA: TGCACCAGCAGCACCCGACTAGCGGCCTCCCAAGAGACCCAGTACTTC. Its protein is CTSSTRLAASQETQYF.

The chain has TRBV6-1 and TRBJ2-7; D might be TRBD1 (6 bases). The length of the CDR3 is 13 residues. Trimming stripped 6 bases from V and 5 bases from J, with 14 bases between. Germline-derived CDR1 and CDR2 are MNHNS and SASEGT. The CDR3 region is CASRSNRDNEQYF. The DNA of the CDR3 is TGTGCCAGCAGATCAAACAGGGATAACGAGCAGTACTTC.

J is TRBJ2-2 and V is TRBV9; D possibly corresponds to TRBD2 (5 bases). Germline V gives CDR1 SGDLS, CDR2 YYNGEE. The germline V and J ends were trimmed by 0 bases and 6 bases, with 12 bases remaining between them. There are 15 residues in the CDR3. The CDR3 is CASSVGESLAGELFF. CDR3 coding DNA: TGTGCCAGCAGCGTAGGGGAGAGCTTGGCCGGGGAGCTGTTTTTT.

This sequence joins TRBV10-3 and TRBJ1-2; tentatively, D is TRBD1 (6 bases). The CDR3 contains 14 residues. Germline V gives CDR1 ENHRY, CDR2 SYGVKD. V was cut by 2 bases and J by 3 bases, with 10 bases left in between. The CDR3 DNA sequence: TGTGCCATCAGTGAGAGCGGGGGCCACTATGGCTACACCTTC. Its protein is CAISESGGHYGYTF.

This chain connects TRBV7-9 to TRBJ2-5, with 9 bases identical to TRBD2. The V and J ends lost 5 bases and 7 bases, in that order; junction bases with no gene match: 20. Germline lookup yields CDR1 SEHNR and CDR2 FQNEAQ (reference sequence). The CDR3 consists of 18 residues. The CDR3 spells CASSDTWREGPSAGTQYF. CDR3 in DNA: TGTGCCAGCAGCGACACCTGGCGGGAGGGCCCTTCTGCGGGGACCCAGTACTTC.